This T cell receptor beta chain appears in the sequencing data of a study of T cell clones after liver transplantation. Study-wide points: In two subjects, few donor cells limited the measurable donor-reactive repertoire.

About this clone itself: Its antigen is undetermined.

Generated by immunoSEQ multiplex PCR, the TCRdb table keeps only in-frame clones and is missing some. Of about 20,000 clones in the sample, about 83% were seen once. Germline V gene lookup returns CDR1 MDHEN and CDR2 SYDVKM. Trimming pared 6 bases from V and 8 bases from J, leaving 10 bases between. This CDR3 has 11 amino acids. The specimen comprised CD8+ T cells from blood, sampled more than 53 months after liver transplant. The receptor's source is a human patient who received a liver transplant. Some T cells may be supplied by the graft donor. The chain couples TRBV28 to TRBJ1-2; D is ambiguous. The CDR3 loop is CASRLGDGYTF. The DNA for the CDR3 is TGTGCCAGCAGGCTTGGTGACGGCTACACCTTC.